This T cell receptor beta chain is from a study of radiation and T cells in renal cell carcinoma (dated by TCRdb to the early 2020s). For the study in its entirety: Samples were obtained from a clinical trial, in which 15 Gy stereotactic body radiation therapy was delivered to primary renal cell carcinomas and nephrectomy was performed 4 weeks later. A total of 53 samples underwent TCR beta sequencing, made up of roughly 26 tumors and about 27 peripheral blood samples. Across all 50 or so samples, 4,016,671 unique CDR3 nucleotide sequences encoding roughly 2.7 million unique CDR3 amino acid sequences were identified. What the work shows at the level of the full study, not this receptor alone: Top tumor clonotypes rose in blood from baseline to 2 weeks post-radiation, then contracted by 4 weeks, suggesting transient expansion of tumor-resident clones. Dynamics of the blood repertoire were not tracked past 4 weeks after treatment. Because no pretreatment tumor biopsies were available, whether clonotypes were present in the tumor at baseline could not be determined. With a single-armed trial design, the study had no way to address how radiation dose or scheduling affects the TCR repertoire.

The immunoSEQ kit was used, according to the manufacturer's recommendations, to generate TCR beta libraries from genomic DNA. Library preparation used a first multiplex PCR with proprietary primers, then a second PCR adding unique barcodes, with bead cleanups after each round. A kit-provided positive control reaction and a negative control reaction were included in every sample batch. The final libraries were assessed on an Agilent 4200 TapeStation D1000 ScreenTape, pooled by volume, and quantified by qPCR. Sequencing was performed on an Illumina NextSeq500 with a MidOutput 150-cycle cartridge, and 156 Read1 and 15 Index1 cycles were run with kit custom primers. The pooled library was loaded at approximately 0.96 pM, and around 22% PhiX control was spiked in. As for the authors' bioinformatics: The vendor-processed data were analyzed in R, and a clonotype was defined as all T cells that share the same CDR3 nucleotide sequence. In the clone abundance analyses, frequencies were normalized to the 10,000 most abundant clones in each sample. Public T cell clones, which averaged fewer than five per sample, were removed prior to analysis. An abundance difference of at least 32-fold between compartments was the criterion for calling clonotypes tumor-enriched or baseline blood-enriched. A beta-binomial differential abundance model was used to identify clonotypes that expanded or contracted between blood time points. The Baroni-Urbani and Buser coefficient was used to measure tumor-blood repertoire similarity, and groups were compared with two-tailed Wilcoxon tests in R. Imported from immuneACCESS, the table was reduced by TCRdb to in-frame sequences with V and J called. These copies leave out some clones; in studies compared against another copy, an unresolved V gene accounts for under half, and the cause of the remainder is not known. Clonal size and the V and J genes are those of that table, whereas D and trimming came from the DNA. Here the sample has 95,000 to 150,000 clones; around 80% occur a single time. 4.5% to 7% of the sample rests with the top ten.

The junction shows trimming of 5 bases on V and 2 bases on J, plus 10 bases between the germline ends. CDR1 is given as SGHRS and CDR2 as YFSETQ, both from the germline V gene. The CDR3 goes from the cysteine to the phenylalanine over 13 residues. Left in the record is the CDR3 DNA by itself, 39 bases read in frame from the first base. This clone was counted between two and nine times. The antigen it binds to is not known. No much larger clone is present one base from it, and per-base qualities are unavailable. Sample time point, as interpreted from the label and publication: blood 2 weeks post-SBRT. The treatment or condition label corresponds to: 15 Gy SBRT to primary tumor, nephrectomy 4 weeks later. To track tumor-enriched clonotypes, serial peripheral blood was sampled from radiation-treated patients at baseline and at 2 weeks and 4 weeks after SBRT. Every patient had renal cell carcinoma of clear cell pathology. The QIAamp DNA Blood Mini Kit (Qiagen) was used to prepare genomic DNA for TCR sequencing. Only samples passing all quality control checks were included in the analyses.

The sequence was collected from a man aged 45 to 65 with renal cell carcinoma. The chain uses TRBV5-1 and TRBJ2-5; TRBD2 is a possible D gene, resting on 6 matching bases. Sequencing was performed on blood, taken from a patient whose treatment included radiotherapy and nephrectomy. The sequence in DNA is TGCGCCAGCAGAGAGGCGGGACAAGAGACCCAGTACTTC. Its protein product is CASREAGQETQYF. Full variable domain (CDR3 extended with the reference TRBV5-1 and TRBJ2-5 proteins): KAGVTQTPRYLIKTRGQQVTLSCSPISGHRSVSWYQQTPGQGLQFLFEYFSETQRNKGNFPGRFSGRQFSNSRSEMNVSTLELGDSALYLCASREAGQETQYFGPGTRLLVL.